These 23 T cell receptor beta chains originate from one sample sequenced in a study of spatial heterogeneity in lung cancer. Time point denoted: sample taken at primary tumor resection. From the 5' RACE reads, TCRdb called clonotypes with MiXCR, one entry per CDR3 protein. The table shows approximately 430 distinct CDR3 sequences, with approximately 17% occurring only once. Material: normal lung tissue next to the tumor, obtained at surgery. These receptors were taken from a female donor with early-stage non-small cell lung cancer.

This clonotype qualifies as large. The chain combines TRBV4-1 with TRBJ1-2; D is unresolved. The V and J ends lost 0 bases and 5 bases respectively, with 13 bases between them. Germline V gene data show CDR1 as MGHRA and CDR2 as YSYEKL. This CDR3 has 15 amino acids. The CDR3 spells CASSQDPAAIYGYTF. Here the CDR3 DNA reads TGCGCCAGCAGCCAAGATCCGGCAGCGATATATGGCTACACCTTC.

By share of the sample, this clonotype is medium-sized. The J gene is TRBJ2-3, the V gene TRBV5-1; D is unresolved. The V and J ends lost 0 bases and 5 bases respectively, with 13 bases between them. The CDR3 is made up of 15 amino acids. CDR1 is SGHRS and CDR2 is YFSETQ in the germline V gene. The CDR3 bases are TGCGCCAGCAGCTTGGCGGGCTTAGAAGGAGATACGCAGTATTTT. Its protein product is CASSLAGLEGDTQYF.

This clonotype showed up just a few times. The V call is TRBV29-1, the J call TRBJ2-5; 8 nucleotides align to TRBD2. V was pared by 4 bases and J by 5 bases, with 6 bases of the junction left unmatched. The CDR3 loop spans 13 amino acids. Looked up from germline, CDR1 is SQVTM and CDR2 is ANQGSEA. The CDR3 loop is CSVGSGVGETQYF. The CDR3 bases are TGCAGCGTTGGTAGCGGGGTTGGGGAGACCCAGTACTTC.

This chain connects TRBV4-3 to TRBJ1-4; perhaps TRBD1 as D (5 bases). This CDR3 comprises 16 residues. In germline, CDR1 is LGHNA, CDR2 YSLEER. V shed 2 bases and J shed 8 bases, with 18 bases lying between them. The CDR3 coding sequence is TGCGCCAGCAGCCAAACCCCCCGGGGGGGGGACGAAAAACTGTTTTTT. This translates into CASSQTPRGGDEKLFF.

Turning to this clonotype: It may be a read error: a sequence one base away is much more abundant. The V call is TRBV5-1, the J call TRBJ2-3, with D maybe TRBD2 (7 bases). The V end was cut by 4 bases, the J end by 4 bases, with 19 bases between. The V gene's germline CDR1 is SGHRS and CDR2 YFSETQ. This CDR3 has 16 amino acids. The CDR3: CASSLGGRGAADTQYF. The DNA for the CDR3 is TGCGCCAGCAGCCTCGGGGGCCGGGGGGCCGCAGATACGCAGTATTTT.

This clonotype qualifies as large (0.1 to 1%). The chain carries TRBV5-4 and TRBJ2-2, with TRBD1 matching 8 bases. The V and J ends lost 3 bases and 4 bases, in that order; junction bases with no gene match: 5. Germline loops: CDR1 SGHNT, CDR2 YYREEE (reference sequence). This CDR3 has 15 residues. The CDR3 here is CASSYGQGSTGELFF. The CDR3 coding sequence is TGTGCCAGCAGCTATGGACAGGGCAGCACCGGGGAGCTGTTTTTT.

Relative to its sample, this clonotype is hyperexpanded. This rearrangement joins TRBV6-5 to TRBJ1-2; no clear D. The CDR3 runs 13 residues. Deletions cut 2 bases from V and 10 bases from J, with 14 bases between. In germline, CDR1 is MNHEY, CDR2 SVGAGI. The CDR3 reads CASSYKAGSDYTF. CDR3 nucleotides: TGTGCCAGCAGTTACAAAGCAGGCTCAGACTACACCTTC.

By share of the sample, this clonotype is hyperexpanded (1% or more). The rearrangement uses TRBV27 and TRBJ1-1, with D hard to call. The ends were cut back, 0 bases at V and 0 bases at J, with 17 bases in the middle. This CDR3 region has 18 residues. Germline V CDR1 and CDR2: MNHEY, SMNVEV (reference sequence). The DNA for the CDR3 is TGTGCCAGCAGTTTATCACGATGGCAGTATGACATGAACACTGAAGCTTTCTTT. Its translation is CASSLSRWQYDMNTEAFF.

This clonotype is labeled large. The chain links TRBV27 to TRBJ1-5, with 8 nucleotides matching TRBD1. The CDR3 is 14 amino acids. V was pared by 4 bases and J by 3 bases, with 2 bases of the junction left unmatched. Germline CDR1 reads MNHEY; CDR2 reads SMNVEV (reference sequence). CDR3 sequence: CASSSGQANQPQHF. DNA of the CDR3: TGTGCCAGCAGTTCGGGACAGGCCAATCAGCCCCAGCATTTT.

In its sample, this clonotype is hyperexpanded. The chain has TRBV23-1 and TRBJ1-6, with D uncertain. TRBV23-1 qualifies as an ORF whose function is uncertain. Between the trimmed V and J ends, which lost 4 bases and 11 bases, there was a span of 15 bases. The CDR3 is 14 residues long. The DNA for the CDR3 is TGCGCCAGCAGTCGGGAGGGTATTGTGGCACCCCTCCACTTT. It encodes CASSREGIVAPLHF.

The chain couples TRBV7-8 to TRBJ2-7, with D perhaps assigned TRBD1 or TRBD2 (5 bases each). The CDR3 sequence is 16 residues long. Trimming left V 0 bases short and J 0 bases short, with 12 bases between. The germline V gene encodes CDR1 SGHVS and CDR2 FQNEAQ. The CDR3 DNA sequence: TGTGCCAGCAGCTTAGCAACGGCAGGGAGCTCCTACGAGCAGTACTTC. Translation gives CASSLATAGSSYEQYF.

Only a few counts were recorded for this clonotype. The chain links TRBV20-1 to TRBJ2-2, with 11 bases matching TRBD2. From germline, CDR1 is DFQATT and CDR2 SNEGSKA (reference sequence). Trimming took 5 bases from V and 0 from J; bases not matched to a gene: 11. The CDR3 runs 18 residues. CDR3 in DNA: TGCAGTGCTCCGAAGGGGGGACTAGCGGTTTCGAACACCGGGGAGCTGTTTTTT. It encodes CSAPKGGLAVSNTGELFF.

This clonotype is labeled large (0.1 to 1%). CDR3 in DNA: TGCAGTGCTAGAGAACCTAGCCGCTACGAGCAGTACTTC. Protein product: CSAREPSRYEQYF. The chain couples TRBV20-1 to TRBJ2-7; tentative D call: TRBD2 (5 bases). This CDR3 comprises 13 residues. V was cut by 0 bases and J by 3 bases, with 9 bases left in between. The germline V gene encodes CDR1 DFQATT and CDR2 SNEGSKA (reference sequence).

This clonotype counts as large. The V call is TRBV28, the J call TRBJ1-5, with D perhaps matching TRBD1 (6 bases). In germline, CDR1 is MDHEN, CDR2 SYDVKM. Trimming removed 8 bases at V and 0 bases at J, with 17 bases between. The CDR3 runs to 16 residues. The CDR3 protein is CASSRGGRDSNQPQHF. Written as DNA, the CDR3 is TGTGCCAGCTCTCGGGGGGGCAGGGATAGCAATCAGCCCCAGCATTTT.

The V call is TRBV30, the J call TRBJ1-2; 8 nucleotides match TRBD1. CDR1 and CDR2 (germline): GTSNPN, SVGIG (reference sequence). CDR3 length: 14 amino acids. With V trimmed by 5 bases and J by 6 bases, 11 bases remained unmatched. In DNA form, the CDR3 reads TGTGCCTGGGCCGCCTCGGCAGGGGGCGATGGCTACACCTTC. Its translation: CAWAASAGGDGYTF.

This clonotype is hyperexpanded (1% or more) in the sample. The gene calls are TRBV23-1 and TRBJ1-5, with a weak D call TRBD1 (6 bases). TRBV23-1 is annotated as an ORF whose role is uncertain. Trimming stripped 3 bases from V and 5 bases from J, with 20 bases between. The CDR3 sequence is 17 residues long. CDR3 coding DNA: TGCGCCAGCAGTCACCCCCACAGGGAGCTTCGCGATCAGCCCCAGCATTTT. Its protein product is CASSHPHRELRDQPQHF.

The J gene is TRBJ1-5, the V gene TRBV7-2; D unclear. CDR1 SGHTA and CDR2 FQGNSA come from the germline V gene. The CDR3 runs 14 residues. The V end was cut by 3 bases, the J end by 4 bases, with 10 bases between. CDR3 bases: TGTGCCAGCAGCTTCCTAGAAAGGAATCAGCCCCAGCATTTT. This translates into CASSFLERNQPQHF.

The CDR3 DNA sequence: TGCAGTGCTAGTCCAGGTGGTGGCAATGAGCAGTTCTTC. Translating gives CSASPGGGNEQFF. The rearrangement joins TRBV20-1 to TRBJ2-1; D is undetermined. Trimming left V 3 bases short and J 6 bases short, with 12 bases between. Germline V gene lookup returns CDR1 DFQATT and CDR2 SNEGSKA (reference sequence). The length of the CDR3 is 13 residues.

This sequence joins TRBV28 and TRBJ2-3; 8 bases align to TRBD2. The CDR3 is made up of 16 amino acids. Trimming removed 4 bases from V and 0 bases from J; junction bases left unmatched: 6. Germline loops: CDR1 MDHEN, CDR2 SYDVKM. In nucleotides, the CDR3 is TGTGCCAGCAGTTCACCTAGCGGGCCGAGCACAGATACGCAGTATTTT. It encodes CASSSPSGPSTDTQYF.

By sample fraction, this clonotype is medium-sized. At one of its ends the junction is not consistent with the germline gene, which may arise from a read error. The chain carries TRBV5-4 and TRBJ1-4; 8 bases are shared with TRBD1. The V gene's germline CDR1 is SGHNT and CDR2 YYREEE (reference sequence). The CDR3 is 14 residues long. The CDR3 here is CVSSSGQDNEKLFF. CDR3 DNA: TGTGTCAGCAGCTCGGGACAGGATAATGAAAAACTGTTTTTT.

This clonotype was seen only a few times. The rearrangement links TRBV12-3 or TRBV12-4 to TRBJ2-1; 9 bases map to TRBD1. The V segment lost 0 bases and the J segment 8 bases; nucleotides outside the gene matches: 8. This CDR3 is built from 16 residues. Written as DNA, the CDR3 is TGTGCCAGCAGTTTAGCCCCCGGGACAGGGAACCATGAGCAGTTCTTC. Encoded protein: CASSLAPGTGNHEQFF.

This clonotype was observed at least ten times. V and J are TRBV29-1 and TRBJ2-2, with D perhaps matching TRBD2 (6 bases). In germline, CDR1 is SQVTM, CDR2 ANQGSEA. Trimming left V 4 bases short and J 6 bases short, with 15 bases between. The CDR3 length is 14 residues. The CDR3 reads CSVGHPGGSGELFF. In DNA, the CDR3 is TGCAGCGTTGGACACCCCGGAGGGTCCGGGGAGCTGTTTTTT.

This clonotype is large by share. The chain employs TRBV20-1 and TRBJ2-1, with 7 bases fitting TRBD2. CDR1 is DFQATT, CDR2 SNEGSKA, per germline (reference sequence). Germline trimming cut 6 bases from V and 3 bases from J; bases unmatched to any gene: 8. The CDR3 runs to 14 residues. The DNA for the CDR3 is TGCAGTGCCCAGACCGGACTAGTCTACAATGAGCAGTTCTTC. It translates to CSAQTGLVYNEQFF.